This TCR beta chain was recovered during a study of blood T cell repertoires in COVID-19. Per germline, CDR1 SGDLS and CDR2 YYNGEE. The V gene end was trimmed by 3 bases and the J gene end by 0 bases; junction bases not matched to a gene: 4. The CDR3 spans 15 residues. The table came from immunoSEQ multiplex PCR; TCRdb's copy has only in-frame clones and leaves some out. The table has about 280,000 clones, roughly 86% seen once. The genes are TRBV9 and TRBJ2-7; 9 nucleotides align to TRBD2. The clonotype originates from a woman aged 30 to 39 who had recovered from COVID-19. Sequencing was performed on peripheral blood. The CDR3 DNA sequence: TGTGCCAGCAGCGGTAGCGGGGGAAGCTCCTACGAGCAGTACTTC. It encodes CASSGSGGSSYEQYF.